One sample yielded the 2 T cell receptor beta chains listed below, sequenced in a study of identical twins. TCRdb recomputed calls from the 5' RACE reads with MiXCR, one row per CDR3 protein. There are some 250,000 distinct CDR3 sequences in the sample; approximately 12% occur only once, and 4% to 5% lies in the top ten. This sample also appeared in a second study, on yellow fever vaccine responses in identical twins.

The sample was memory (CD45RO+) T cells sorted from blood. The source is a woman between 18 and 29 years old in good health.

This clonotype was picked up one time. The chain couples TRBV7-9 to TRBJ2-1; maybe TRBD2 (6 bases). The CDR3 spans 14 residues. V was pared by 3 bases and J by 7 bases, with 13 bases between. In germline, CDR1 is SEHNR, CDR2 FQNEAQ (reference sequence). CDR3 DNA sequence: TGTGCCAGCAGCTTGGGACTGGTTCGGAATGAGCAGTTCTTC. Protein sequence: CASSLGLVRNEQFF.

CDR3 nucleotide sequence: TGTGCCAGCAGTGAAGCGCGGGGGGGCACCGGGGAGCTGTTTTTT. This sequence encodes CASSEARGGTGELFF. The chain recombines TRBV2 with TRBJ2-2, with TRBD2 identical over 9 bases. The CDR3 is 15 amino acids. The germline V gene encodes CDR1 SNHLY and CDR2 FYNNEI. Trimming took 0 bases from V and 4 from J; bases not matched to a gene: 0.